These T cell receptor beta chains were read from a single sample in a study of Ad26.COV2.S vaccination and SARS-CoV-2 variants. Sequencing was performed with immunoSEQ multiplex PCR; in TCRdb, only in-frame clones are kept and a portion is missing. The sample comprises 300,000 to 400,000 clones, approximately 80% of which are singletons, and 2.1% rests with the top ten. The source was peripheral blood, collected in a trial of Ad26.COV2.S vaccine versus placebo. All receptors derive from a person aged 18-60 years who received the Ad26.COV2.S COVID-19 vaccine or a placebo. Each CDR3 is given with its conserved first and last residue. Each record gives: clone size, CDR3 length, D gene, V gene, J gene, CDR3 DNA, CDR3 protein. A D gene is named only where the DNA matches it firmly. Size values are once, few and many counts, or a class for expanded clones, and some rows have none.

once	14	NA	TRBV4-1	TRBJ1-6	TGCGCCAGCAGCCAAGATATAGGCTTTTCACCCCTCCACTTT	CASSQDIGFSPLHF
NA	16	NA	TRBV4-2	TRBJ1-4	TGTGCCAGCAGCCAAGAACCAGGGCGGACGACTGAAAAACTGTTTTTT	CASSQEPGRTTEKLFF
NA	15	NA	TRBV5-1	TRBJ1-3	TGCGCCAGCAGCCAACAGGTCGGTGCTGGAAACACCATATATTTT	CASSQQVGAGNTIYF
NA	15	TRBD1	TRBV12-5	TRBJ1-2	TGTGCTAGTGGTTTGGACCAAGGGGGCGCCTATGGCTACACCTTC	CASGLDQGGAYGYTF
few	13	NA	TRBV12-3/TRBV12-4	TRBJ1-2	TGTGCCAGCAGTTTAGCGCCGGGTTATGGCTACACCTTC	CASSLAPGYGYTF
NA	16	NA	TRBV6-6	TRBJ2-7	TGTGCCAGCAGTTACCCCCAACCAGGGAGCTCCTACGAGCAGTACTTC	CASSYPQPGSSYEQYF
few	11	NA	TRBV6-5	TRBJ1-2	TGTGCCAGCACGGGGGGCTATGGCTACACCTTC	CASTGGYGYTF
once	13	NA	TRBV7-3	TRBJ2-3	TGTGCCAGCAGCTTAACAGGGCCAGATACGCAGTATTTT	CASSLTGPDTQYF
NA	16	TRBD1	TRBV19	TRBJ2-7	TGTGCCAGTAGTATATCATCGGACAGGGGGGTATACGAGCAGTACTTC	CASSISSDRGVYEQYF
NA	21	NA	TRBV5-1	TRBJ2-7	TGCGCCAGCAGCCCCAAGCTGACGGGGGGCCGGGAGTTGTTGCGCGGGTACGAGCAGTACTTC	CASSPKLTGGRELLRGYEQYF
NA	15	NA	TRBV5-4	TRBJ1-2	TGTGCCAGCAGCTTGGGAGGAGGGTATGACTATGGCTACACCTTC	CASSLGGGYDYGYTF
few	11	NA	TRBV3-1/TRBV3-2	TRBJ2-7	TGTGCCAGCAGGAATTCCTACGAGCAGTACTTC	CASRNSYEQYF
NA	15	NA	TRBV4-2	TRBJ1-4	TGTGCCAGCAGCCCCCTGCGAGGGGTCGAGGAAAAACTGTTTTTT	CASSPLRGVEEKLFF